This is a list of T cell receptor beta chains from one sample in a study of blood T cell repertoires in COVID-19. Clones were sequenced by immunoSEQ multiplex PCR, and TCRdb holds only the in-frame ones, with some missing. Here the sample spans approximately 200,000 clones, 75% to 90% being singletons. Sequenced sample: PBMCs or T cells enriched from blood (not recorded which). These receptors came from a woman aged 18 to 35 in a cohort exposed to, infected with or recovered from COVID-19 (not recorded which). The CDR3 runs from the conserved cysteine through the conserved F or W. The D gene is left open where the match is weak. A row's size may be missing; if present it is once, few, many or a size class.

abundance: .; v_gene: TRBV7-9; j_gene: TRBJ1-2; d_gene: .; CDR3nt: TGTGCCAGCAGCTTAGACCGGGGGGTGAACTATGGCTACACCTTC; CDR3aa: CASSLDRGVNYGYTF
abundance: .; v_gene: TRBV30; j_gene: TRBJ2-2; d_gene: .; CDR3nt: TGTGCCTGGAGCTCGATACTGCAGAACACCGGGGAGCTGTTTTTT; CDR3aa: CAWSSILQNTGELFF
abundance: .; v_gene: TRBV28; j_gene: TRBJ1-2; d_gene: .; CDR3nt: TGTGCCAGCAATGACAGGTACTATGGCTACACCTTC; CDR3aa: CASNDRYYGYTF
abundance: .; v_gene: TRBV24-1; j_gene: TRBJ1-5; d_gene: .; CDR3nt: TGTGCCACCAGTGAAGGGGCTGGGCAGCCCCAGCATTTT; CDR3aa: CATSEGAGQPQHF
abundance: .; v_gene: TRBV11-3; j_gene: TRBJ2-7; d_gene: TRBD1; CDR3nt: TGTGCCAGCAGCTCTACCCTGGACAGGGGTGGAGAGCAGTACTTC; CDR3aa: CASSSTLDRGGEQYF
abundance: .; v_gene: TRBV9; j_gene: TRBJ1-1; d_gene: .; CDR3nt: TGTGCCAGCAGCGCGACAGCTTCACGTGAAGCTTTCTTT; CDR3aa: CASSATASREAFF
abundance: .; v_gene: TRBV9; j_gene: TRBJ1-3; d_gene: .; CDR3nt: TGTGCCAGCAGCGGTGGGGGAGGGGCCTCTGGAAACACCATATATTTT; CDR3aa: CASSGGGGASGNTIYF
abundance: .; v_gene: TRBV24-1; j_gene: TRBJ2-3; d_gene: TRBD2; CDR3nt: TGTGCCACCAGTCCCCCCCGGGGGCTAGCGGGAGTAGATACGCAGTATTTT; CDR3aa: CATSPPRGLAGVDTQYF
abundance: .; v_gene: TRBV11-3; j_gene: TRBJ2-5; d_gene: TRBD1; CDR3nt: TGTGCCAGCAGCTTAACGGTGGCAGGGGGCTCCCAAGAGACCCAGTACTTC; CDR3aa: CASSLTVAGGSQETQYF
abundance: .; v_gene: TRBV3-1/TRBV3-2; j_gene: TRBJ2-3; d_gene: .; CDR3nt: TGTGCCAGCAGCCAACTTGGAGGAGATACGCAGTATTTT; CDR3aa: CASSQLGGDTQYF
abundance: once; v_gene: TRBV7-9; j_gene: TRBJ1-4; d_gene: .; CDR3nt: TGTGCCAGCAGCTTAGTCGGGGGGACGGAAAAACTGTTTTTT; CDR3aa: CASSLVGGTEKLFF
abundance: .; v_gene: TRBV5-5; j_gene: TRBJ1-5; d_gene: .; CDR3nt: TGTGCCAGCAGCTTTACCTCAGGCTCACAGCCCCAGCATTTT; CDR3aa: CASSFTSGSQPQHF